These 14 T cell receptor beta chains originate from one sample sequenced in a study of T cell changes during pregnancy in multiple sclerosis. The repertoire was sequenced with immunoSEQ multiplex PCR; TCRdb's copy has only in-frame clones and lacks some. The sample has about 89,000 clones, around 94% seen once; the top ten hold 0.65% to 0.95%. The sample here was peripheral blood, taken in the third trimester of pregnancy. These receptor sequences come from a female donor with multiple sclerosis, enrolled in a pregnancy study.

The CDR3, as DNA: TGCGCCAGCAGCCCCCGGACATCAGGTAACACTGAAGCTTTCTTT. Translated: CASSPRTSGNTEAFF. The genes are TRBV5-1 and TRBJ1-1; D may be TRBD1 (5 bases). CDR3 length: 15 amino acids. Trimming stripped 4 bases from V and 2 bases from J, with 15 bases between. Germline V CDR1 and CDR2: SGHRS, YFSETQ.

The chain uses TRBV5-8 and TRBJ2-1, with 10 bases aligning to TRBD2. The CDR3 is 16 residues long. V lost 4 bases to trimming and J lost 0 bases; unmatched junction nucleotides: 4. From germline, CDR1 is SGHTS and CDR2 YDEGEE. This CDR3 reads CASSLWTSGSYNEQFF. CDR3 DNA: TGTGCCAGCAGCCTTTGGACTAGCGGCTCCTACAATGAGCAGTTCTTC.

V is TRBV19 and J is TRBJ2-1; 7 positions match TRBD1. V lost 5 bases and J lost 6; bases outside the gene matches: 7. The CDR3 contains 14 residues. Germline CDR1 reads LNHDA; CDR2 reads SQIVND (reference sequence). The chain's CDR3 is CASSPADRVNEQFF. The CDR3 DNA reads TGTGCCAGTAGTCCCGCCGACAGGGTCAATGAGCAGTTCTTC.

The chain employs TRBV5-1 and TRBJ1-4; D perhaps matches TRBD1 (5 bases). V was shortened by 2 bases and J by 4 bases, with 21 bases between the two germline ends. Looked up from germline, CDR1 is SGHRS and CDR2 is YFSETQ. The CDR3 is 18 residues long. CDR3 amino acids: CASSLIPLGQVINEKLFF. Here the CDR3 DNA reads TGCGCCAGCAGCTTAATTCCCCTGGGGCAGGTGATTAATGAAAAACTGTTTTTT. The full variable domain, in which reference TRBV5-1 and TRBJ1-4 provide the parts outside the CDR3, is KAGVTQTPRYLIKTRGQQVTLSCSPISGHRSVSWYQQTPGQGLQFLFEYFSETQRNKGNFPGRFSGRQFSNSRSEMNVSTLELGDSALYLCASSLIPLGQVINEKLFFGSGTQLSVL.

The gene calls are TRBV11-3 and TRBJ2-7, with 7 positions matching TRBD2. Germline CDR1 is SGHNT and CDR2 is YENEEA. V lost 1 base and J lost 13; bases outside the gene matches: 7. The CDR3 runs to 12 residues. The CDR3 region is CASSLGRERVYF. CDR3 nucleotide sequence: TGTGCCAGCAGCTTAGGGCGGGAGCGCGTTTACTTC.

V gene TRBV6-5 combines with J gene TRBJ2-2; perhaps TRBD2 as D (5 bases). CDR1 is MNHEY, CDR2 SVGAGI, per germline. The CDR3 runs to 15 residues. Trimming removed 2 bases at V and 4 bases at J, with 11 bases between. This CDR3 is CASSYAGGSTGELFF. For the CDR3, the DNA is TGTGCCAGCAGTTACGCAGGAGGCAGCACCGGGGAGCTGTTTTTT.

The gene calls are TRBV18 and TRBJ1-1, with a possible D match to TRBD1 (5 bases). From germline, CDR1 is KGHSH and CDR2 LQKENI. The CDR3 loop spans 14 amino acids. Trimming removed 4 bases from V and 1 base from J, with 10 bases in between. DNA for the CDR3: TGTGCCAGCTCACGCGGGACGGAGAACACTGAAGCTTTCTTT. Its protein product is CASSRGTENTEAFF.

Written as DNA, the CDR3 is TGTGCCTGGAGTGTGACACAACACACTGAAGCTTTCTTT. Its translation: CAWSVTQHTEAFF. V and J are TRBV30 and TRBJ1-1; D is ambiguous. CDR1 is GTSNPN, CDR2 SVGIG, per germline (reference sequence). Trimming cost V 0 bases and J 3 bases, with 8 bases left between them. This CDR3 contains 13 residues.

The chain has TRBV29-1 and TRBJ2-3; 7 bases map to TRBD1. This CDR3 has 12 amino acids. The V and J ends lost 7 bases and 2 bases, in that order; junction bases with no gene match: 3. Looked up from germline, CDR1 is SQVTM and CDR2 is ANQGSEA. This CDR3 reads CSAGQPTDTQYF. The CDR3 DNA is TGCAGCGCGGGACAGCCCACAGATACGCAGTATTTT.

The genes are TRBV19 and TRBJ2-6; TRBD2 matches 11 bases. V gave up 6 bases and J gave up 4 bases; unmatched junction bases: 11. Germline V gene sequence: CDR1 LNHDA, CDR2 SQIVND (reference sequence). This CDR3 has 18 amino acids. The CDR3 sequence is CASRPGLAGGPGANVLTF. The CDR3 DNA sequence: TGTGCCAGTAGGCCGGGGCTAGCGGGAGGACCAGGGGCCAACGTCCTGACTTTC.

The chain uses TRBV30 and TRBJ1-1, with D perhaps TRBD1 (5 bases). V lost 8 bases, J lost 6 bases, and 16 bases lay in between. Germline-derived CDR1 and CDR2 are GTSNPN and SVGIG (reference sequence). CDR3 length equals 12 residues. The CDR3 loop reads CALNRGTSEAFF. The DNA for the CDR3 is TGTGCCCTCAACAGAGGGACTTCTGAAGCTTTCTTT.

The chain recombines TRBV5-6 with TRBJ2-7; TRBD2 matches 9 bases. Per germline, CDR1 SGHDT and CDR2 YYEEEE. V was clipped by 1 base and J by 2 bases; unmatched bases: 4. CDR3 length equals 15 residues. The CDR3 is CASSLSLAGAYEQYF. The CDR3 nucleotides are TGTGCCAGCAGCTTGAGTTTAGCGGGAGCCTACGAGCAGTACTTC.

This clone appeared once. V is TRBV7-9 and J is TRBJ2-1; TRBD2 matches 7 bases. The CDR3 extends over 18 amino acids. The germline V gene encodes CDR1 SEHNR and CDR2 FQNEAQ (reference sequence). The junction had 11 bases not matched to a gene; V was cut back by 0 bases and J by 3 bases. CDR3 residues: CASSLALLPSGDYNEQFF. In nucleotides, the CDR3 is TGTGCCAGCAGCTTAGCCTTATTGCCCAGCGGGGACTACAATGAGCAGTTCTTC.

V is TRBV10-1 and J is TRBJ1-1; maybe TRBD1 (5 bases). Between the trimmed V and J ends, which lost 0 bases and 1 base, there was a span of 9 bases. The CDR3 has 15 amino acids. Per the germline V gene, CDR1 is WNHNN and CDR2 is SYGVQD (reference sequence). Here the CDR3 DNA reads TGCGCCAGCAGTGAGTCGGGGCAGGGGAACACTGAAGCTTTCTTT. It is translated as CASSESGQGNTEAFF.